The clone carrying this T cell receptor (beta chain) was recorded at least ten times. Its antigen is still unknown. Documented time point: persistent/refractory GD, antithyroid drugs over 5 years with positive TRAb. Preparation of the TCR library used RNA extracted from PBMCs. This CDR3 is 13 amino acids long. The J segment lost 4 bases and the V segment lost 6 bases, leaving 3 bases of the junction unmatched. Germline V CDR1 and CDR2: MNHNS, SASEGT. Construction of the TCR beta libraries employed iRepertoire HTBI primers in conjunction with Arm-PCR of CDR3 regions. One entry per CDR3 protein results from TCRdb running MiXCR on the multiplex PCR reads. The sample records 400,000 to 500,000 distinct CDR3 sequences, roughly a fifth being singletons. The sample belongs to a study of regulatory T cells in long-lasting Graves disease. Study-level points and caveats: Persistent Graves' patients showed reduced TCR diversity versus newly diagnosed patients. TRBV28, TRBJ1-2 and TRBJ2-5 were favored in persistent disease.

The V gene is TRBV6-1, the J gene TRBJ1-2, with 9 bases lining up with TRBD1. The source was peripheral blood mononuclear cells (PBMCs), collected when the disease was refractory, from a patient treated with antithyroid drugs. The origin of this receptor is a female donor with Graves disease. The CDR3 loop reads CASRDRGGYGYTF. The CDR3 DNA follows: TGTGCCAGCAGAGACAGGGGGGGCTATGGCTACACCTTC.